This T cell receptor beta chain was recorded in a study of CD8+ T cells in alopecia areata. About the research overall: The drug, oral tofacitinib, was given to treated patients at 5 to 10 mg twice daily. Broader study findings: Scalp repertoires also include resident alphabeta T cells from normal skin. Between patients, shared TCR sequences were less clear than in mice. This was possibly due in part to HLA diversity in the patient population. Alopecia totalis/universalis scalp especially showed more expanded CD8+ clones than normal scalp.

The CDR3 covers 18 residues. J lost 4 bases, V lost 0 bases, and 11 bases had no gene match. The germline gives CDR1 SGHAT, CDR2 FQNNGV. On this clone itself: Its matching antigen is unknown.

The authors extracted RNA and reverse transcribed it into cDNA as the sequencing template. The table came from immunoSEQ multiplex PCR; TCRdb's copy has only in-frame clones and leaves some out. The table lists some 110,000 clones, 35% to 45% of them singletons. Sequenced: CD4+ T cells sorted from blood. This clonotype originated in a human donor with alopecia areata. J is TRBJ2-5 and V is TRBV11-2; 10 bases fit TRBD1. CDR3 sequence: CASSLDLLRDRGGETQYF. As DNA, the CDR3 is TGTGCCAGCAGCTTAGACCTCCTCCGGGACAGGGGAGGAGAGACCCAGTACTTC.